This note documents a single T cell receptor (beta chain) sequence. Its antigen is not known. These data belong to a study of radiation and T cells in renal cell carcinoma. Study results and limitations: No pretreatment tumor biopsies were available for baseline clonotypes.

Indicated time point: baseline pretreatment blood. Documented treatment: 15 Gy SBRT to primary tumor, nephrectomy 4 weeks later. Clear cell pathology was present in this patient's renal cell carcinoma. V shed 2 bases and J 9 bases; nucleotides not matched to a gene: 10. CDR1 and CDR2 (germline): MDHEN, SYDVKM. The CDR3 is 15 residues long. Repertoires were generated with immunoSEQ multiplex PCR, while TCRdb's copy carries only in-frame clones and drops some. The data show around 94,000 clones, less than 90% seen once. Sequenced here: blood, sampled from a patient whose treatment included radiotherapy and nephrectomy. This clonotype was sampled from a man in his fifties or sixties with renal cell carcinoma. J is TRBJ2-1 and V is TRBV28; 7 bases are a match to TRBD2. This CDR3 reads CASSLGGRAIGEQFF. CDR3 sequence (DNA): TGTGCCAGCAGTTTAGGAGGGAGGGCAATAGGTGAGCAGTTCTTC.